The clone carrying this TCR beta chain was found a few times. Antigen: not known. This sample stems from a study of beta chain features in type 1 diabetes. Study results and limitations: There was a moderate but significant shortening of TCRB CDR3s in all four CD4+ subsets of Type 1 diabetes patients.

TCRB transcripts that were expressed got sequenced, as all of the isolated RNA had been reverse transcribed. The data were produced by immunoSEQ multiplex PCR, yet TCRdb's version contains in-frame clones alone and is incomplete. The sample carries more than 550,000 clones, more than 12% recorded once. V was pared by 6 bases and J by 3 bases, with 15 bases between. The CDR3 extends over 13 amino acids. The germline CDR1 and CDR2 sequences are SQVTM and ANQGSEA. Sample: naive CD4+ T cells from blood. This rearrangement joins TRBV29-1 to TRBJ2-7; no clear D gene. The receptor was isolated from a man aged 18 to 29 with type 1 diabetes. CDR3 residues: CSVRRSGNYEQYF. DNA of the CDR3: TGCAGCGTCAGAAGATCAGGCAACTACGAGCAGTACTTC.